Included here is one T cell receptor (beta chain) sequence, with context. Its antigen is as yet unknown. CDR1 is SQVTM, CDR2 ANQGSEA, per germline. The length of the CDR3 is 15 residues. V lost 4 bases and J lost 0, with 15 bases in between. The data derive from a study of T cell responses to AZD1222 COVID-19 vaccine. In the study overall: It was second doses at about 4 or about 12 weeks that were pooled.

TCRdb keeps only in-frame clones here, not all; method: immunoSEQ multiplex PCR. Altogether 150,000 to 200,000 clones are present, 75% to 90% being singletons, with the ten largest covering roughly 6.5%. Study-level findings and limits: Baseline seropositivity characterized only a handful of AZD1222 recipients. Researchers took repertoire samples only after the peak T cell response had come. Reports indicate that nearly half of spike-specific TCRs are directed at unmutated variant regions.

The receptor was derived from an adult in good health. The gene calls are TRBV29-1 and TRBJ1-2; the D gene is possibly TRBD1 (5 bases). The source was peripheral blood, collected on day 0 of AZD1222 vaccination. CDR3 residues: CSVGQSQRANYGYTF. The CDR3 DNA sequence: TGCAGCGTTGGACAGAGCCAGAGAGCTAACTATGGCTACACCTTC.